This T cell receptor beta chain emerged from a study of cytomegalovirus exposure and HLA in healthy donors. Study-level points and caveats: Roughly uniform sequencing depth across donors was assumed, possibly incorrectly. Judged likely to be a sequencing artifact was a cluster of highly shared sequence variants. Solely CMV serostatus was available to characterize immune exposure.

A note on this clone: Its antigen is unknown.

This PCR relied on a set of 60 Vbeta primers and 13 Jbeta primers. As processed by the authors: Later, 80 million or so unique TCR beta chains were counted in an analysis, and around 11 million of them were shared. Libraries were prepared by immunoSEQ multiplex PCR; TCRdb keeps only in-frame clonotypes and omits some of them. V, J and clone size were drawn from that table, and D and trimming were deduced from the DNA. The table gives 80,000 to 100,000 clones; the top ten clones make up roughly 3.4% of it. This TCR came from a woman younger than 45 in good health and CMV-seronegative. The specimen was PBMCs.

CDR3 sequence: CSVEASGMNTGELFF. The CDR3, as DNA: TGCAGCGTTGAGGCCAGCGGGATGAACACCGGGGAGCTGTTTTTT. The genes are TRBV29-1 and TRBJ2-2, with 7 bases lining up with TRBD2. The V gene end was trimmed by 3 bases and the J gene end by 1 base; junction bases not matched to a gene: 5. The CDR3 is 15 residues long. Germline assignment: CDR1 SQVTM and CDR2 ANQGSEA.